The rows below give T cell receptor beta chains drawn from one sample of a study of OX40 agonist ivuxolimab in advanced cancers. The table came from immunoSEQ multiplex PCR; TCRdb's copy has only in-frame clones and leaves some out. The sample carries about 93,000 clones, about 92% recorded once. Material: CD4+ or CD8+ T cells sorted from blood, obtained in a trial of the OX40 agonist ivuxolimab. The receptors were gathered from an adult with an advanced solid tumor such as melanoma, head and neck, liver or kidney cancer. Both conserved end residues are trimmed from each CDR3. A clone size is listed for some rows: how often the clone was seen (once, few, many), or a class if it is expanded.

>-|TRBV7-3|TRBJ2-1
ASSPTGTSGNNEQF
>-|TRBV11-3|TRBJ2-4
ASSLGRRDIQY
>-|TRBV6-7|TRBJ2-5
ASSSGTNRETQY
>-|TRBV19|TRBJ1-2
ASSSRGDYGYT
>once|TRBV18|TRBJ2-1
ASSPSGGNNEQF
>-|TRBV18|TRBJ2-1
ASSNRVGDNEQF
>-|TRBV30|TRBJ1-3
AWSVADRGLFGNTIY
>-|TRBV6-6|TRBJ2-7
ASTTGLGTYEQY
>once|TRBV6-1|TRBJ2-1
ASSAQGTNEQF
>-|TRBV6-1|TRBJ1-4
ASSEFFRDTNEKLF
>-|TRBV4-2|TRBJ2-2
ASSQDPVVASGITSGELF
>-|TRBV7-9|TRBJ2-2
ASTRGSTGELF
>-|TRBV11-3|TRBJ2-1
ASSSPGLAGGKYNEQF
>-|TRBV10-3|TRBJ1-1
AISPSTGMANTEAF
>once|TRBV19|TRBJ1-5
ASKQQGDGQPQH
>-|TRBV11-1|TRBJ2-2
ASSPPGATGELF
>once|TRBV5-5|TRBJ2-2
ASSPAEVPPRRGGELF
>-|TRBV5-1|TRBJ1-2
ASSPTNAEVYGYT
>once|TRBV27|TRBJ2-7
ASSFRDPTTYEQY
>-|TRBV7-2|TRBJ2-7
ASSLDLSSGSNYEQY
>-|TRBV6-1|TRBJ2-1
ASSEPTVRTGANYNEQF
>-|TRBV20-1|TRBJ2-5
SARLQETQY
>-|TRBV6-5|TRBJ1-5
ASSYLSTLNQPQH